Below, one T cell receptor (beta chain) is given with its context. This sample was taken from a study of technical replicates of blood from several donors. The protocol was immunoSEQ multiplex PCR, while the TCRdb copy is restricted to in-frame clones and leaves out a portion. The sample lists tens of thousands of clones; around 91% were seen once. The sequenced sample consisted of T cells isolated from PBMCs. This receptor was identified in a human donor in good health. Some clones in this sample may be carry-over from other donors' samples.

CDR3 DNA: TGTGCCAGCAGAACCGGACAGGGGAGCACAGATACGCAGTATTTT. Its protein product is CASRTGQGSTDTQYF. V gene TRBV28 combines with J gene TRBJ2-3, with 9 bases identical to TRBD1. Germline-derived CDR1 and CDR2 are MDHEN and SYDVKM. Trimming cost V 6 bases and J 0 bases; bases outside gene matches: 4. This CDR3 has 15 residues.